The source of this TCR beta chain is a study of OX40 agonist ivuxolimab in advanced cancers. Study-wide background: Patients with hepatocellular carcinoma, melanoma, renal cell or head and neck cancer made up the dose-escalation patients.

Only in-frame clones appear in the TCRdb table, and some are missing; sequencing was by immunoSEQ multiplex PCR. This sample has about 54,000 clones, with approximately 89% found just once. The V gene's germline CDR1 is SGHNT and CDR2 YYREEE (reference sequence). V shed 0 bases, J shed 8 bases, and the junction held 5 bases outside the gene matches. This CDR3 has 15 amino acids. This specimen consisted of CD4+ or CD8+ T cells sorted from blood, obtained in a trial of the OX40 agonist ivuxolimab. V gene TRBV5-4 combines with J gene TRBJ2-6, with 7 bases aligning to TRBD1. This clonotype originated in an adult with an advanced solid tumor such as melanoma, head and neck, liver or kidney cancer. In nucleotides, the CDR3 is TGTGCCAGCAGCTTGGGGACAGGTGGTCCCAACGTCCTGACTTTC. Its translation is CASSLGTGGPNVLTF.